Shown below are 8 T cell receptor beta chains from a single sample sequenced in a study of CD8 T cells in Susac syndrome. The RNA input was roughly 0.45 to 1 ug, and it was reverse transcribed with random hexamers. One entry per CDR3 protein results from TCRdb running MiXCR on the immunoSEQ multiplex PCR reads. The sample records about 120,000 distinct CDR3 sequences, 85% to 95% being singletons. The sample was CD4+ T cells from PBMCs. The receptors were gathered from a human donor in good health.

This clonotype was picked up one time. The chain is built from TRBV7-2 and TRBJ2-1, with D perhaps TRBD1 (5 bases). CDR1 and CDR2 from the germline V gene are SGHTA and FQGNSA. The V gene lost 0 bases and the J gene lost 1 base, with 13 bases spanning the gap. The CDR3 has 17 residues. The CDR3 DNA reads TGTGCCAGCAGCTTAGCTGTCGCAGGGCAATCCTACAATGAGCAGTTCTTC. It translates to CASSLAVAGQSYNEQFF.

This sequence joins TRBV29-1 and TRBJ1-6; D gene ambiguous. The CDR3 contains 15 residues. Germline V gene data show CDR1 as SQVTM and CDR2 as ANQGSEA. Trimming removed 2 bases at V and 12 bases at J, with 20 bases between. The CDR3 sequence is CSVELTGLGSGPLHF. CDR3 bases: TGCAGCGTTGAACTCACGGGTCTGGGAAGCGGACCCCTCCACTTT. Complete variable domain (other parts from reference TRBV29-1 and TRBJ1-6): SAVISQKPSRDICQRGTSLTIQCQVDSQVTMMFWYRQQPGQSLTLIATANQGSEATYESGFVIDKFPISRPNLTFSTLTVSNMSPEDSSIYLCSVELTGLGSGPLHFGNGTRLTVT.

This rearrangement joins TRBV7-2 to TRBJ1-5; no clear D gene. The CDR3 loop spans 13 amino acids. The V end was cut by 3 bases, the J end by 5 bases, with 8 bases between. The germline V gene encodes CDR1 SGHTA and CDR2 FQGNSA. As DNA, the CDR3 is TGTGCCAGCAGCTTGGGCTGGGATCAGCCCCAGCATTTT. This translates into CASSLGWDQPQHF.

This chain joins TRBV6-5 and TRBJ1-4, with D unclear. V shed 0 bases and J shed 0 bases, with 11 bases lying between them. CDR1 is MNHEY and CDR2 is SVGAGI in the germline V gene. The CDR3 is 17 amino acids. The CDR3 DNA is TGTGCCAGCAGTTACTCGATCCTCGATGCAACTAATGAAAAACTGTTTTTT. Its translation: CASSYSILDATNEKLFF.

The V gene is TRBV5-1, the J gene TRBJ1-2, with 9 bases lining up with TRBD1. Germline V lookup: CDR1 SGHRS, CDR2 YFSETQ. The J segment lost 6 bases and the V segment lost 4 bases, leaving 19 bases of the junction unmatched. There are 18 residues in the CDR3. This CDR3 is CASSGAGTGLFGPDGYTF. In nucleotides, the CDR3 is TGCGCCAGCAGCGGAGCTGGGACAGGGTTGTTCGGTCCTGATGGCTACACCTTC.

This clonotype was observed a single time. The rearrangement uses TRBV11-1 and TRBJ2-5, with a possible D match to TRBD2 (8 bases). Germline V lookup: CDR1 SGHAT, CDR2 FQDESV (reference sequence). The CDR3 spans 19 residues. Trimming cost V 4 bases and J 5 bases, with 29 bases left between them. CDR3 sequence: CASSSLSGGKAGAFETQYF. CDR3 sequence (DNA): TGTGCCAGCAGCTCATTATCAGGGGGGAAAGCGGGAGCGTTTGAGACCCAGTACTTC.

The chain combines TRBV19 with TRBJ2-7, with 10 bases identical to TRBD1. Trimming took 5 bases from V and 5 from J; bases not matched to a gene: 12. Germline V gene lookup returns CDR1 LNHDA and CDR2 SQIVND (reference sequence). CDR3 size: 16 residues. CDR3 sequence (DNA): TGTGCCAGTAGTCCTCGCCGGGACAGGGGAGGCGACGAGCAGTACTTC. Translation gives CASSPRRDRGGDEQYF.

The V gene is TRBV3-1, the J gene TRBJ2-2, with 14 bases aligning to TRBD2. The CDR3 spans 17 residues. CDR1 is LGHDT, CDR2 YNNKEL, per germline (reference sequence). The trim removed 4 bases at V and 5 bases at J, leaving 6 bases unmatched. The CDR3 loop is CASSPAGTSGSTGELFF. The CDR3 nucleotides read TGTGCCAGCAGCCCGGCCGGGACTAGCGGGAGTACCGGGGAGCTGTTTTTT.